The T cell receptor (beta chain) described here comes from a study of post-analysis software for immune sequencing data. Findings and limits, study-wide: Patients carried roughly five TRBV segments more frequently than controls did, and TRBV5-6, TRBV5-1 and TRBV20-1 were among them. Normalized Chao1 diversity was significantly reduced in patients versus controls.

This CDR3 has 14 residues. J lost 13 bases, V lost 0 bases, and 8 bases had no gene match. The germline V gene encodes CDR1 LGHDT and CDR2 YNNKEL (reference sequence). Unique molecular identifiers were present in the TCR beta cDNA libraries. Researchers reported some 500,000 cDNA molecules coming from approximately 1 to 10 million T cells. Each CDR3 protein is one row after TCRdb ran MiXCR on the PCR reads. The table shows about 150,000 distinct CDR3 sequences, with approximately 28% occurring only once. This clonotype was recorded many times. Antigen: not known. This TCR was recovered from a girl aged 5-17 years with multiple sclerosis. The genes are TRBV3-1 and TRBJ2-1; 8 positions match TRBD2. Sequencing was carried out using blood. DNA for the CDR3: TGTGCCAGCAGCCAAGAGCTAGCGGGCCGCCCCCAGTTCTTC. It yields the protein CASSQELAGRPQFF.